The 2 T cell receptor beta chains below were found in one sample sequenced in a study of metastatic and nonmetastatic thyroid tumors. Treatment of any kind had been given to no patient before thyroid surgery. TCRdb re-analyzed the PCR reads through MiXCR. The sample consists of tens of thousands of clones, approximately 28% of them appearing once. The sequencing input was blood. All receptors come from a male donor with papillary thyroid cancer or a benign thyroid nodule (not recorded which). Some clones in this sample may be carry-over from other donors' samples.

This clone is judged medium-sized. The chain recombines TRBV6-1 with TRBJ2-7; D is unclear. CDR1 is MNHNS, CDR2 SASEGT, per germline. The CDR3 loop spans 12 amino acids. V lost 1 base to trimming and J lost 6 bases, with 7 bases between them. CDR3 in amino acids: CASSEVGSEQYF. The CDR3 nucleotides are TGTGCCAGCAGTGAAGTAGGCAGCGAGCAGTACTTC.

This clone appeared once. V is TRBV12-3 or TRBV12-4 and J is TRBJ2-3, with 7 bases fitting TRBD2. This CDR3 is 12 amino acids long. J was trimmed by 10 bases and V by 9 bases; bases with no gene match: 10. The CDR3 protein is CARTRGDLSQYF. CDR3 sequence (DNA): TGTGCCAGGACCCGGGGGGATCTCTCGCAGTATTTT.